What follows is one T cell receptor beta chain and its context. Its antigen is not known. This record belongs to a study of CD8 T cells in ankylosing spondylitis. General study findings and limits: Disease-associated clones were reportedly significantly overrepresented in matched ankylosing spondylitis synovial fluid.

Germline CDR1 is SGDLS and CDR2 is YYNGEE. This CDR3 contains 14 residues. J was trimmed by 4 bases and V by 0 bases; bases with no gene match: 1. Quantitative 5'-RACE with molecular barcodes generated TCR beta libraries. TCRdb re-called the 5' RACE reads through MiXCR, storing one row per CDR3 protein. The sample shows fewer than 250,000 distinct CDR3 sequences, roughly a tenth of them seen only once. What was sequenced was blood, either unsorted or a sorted T cell fraction (not recorded which). This TCR derives from a male donor with ankylosing spondylitis or in good health (not recorded which). The chain is built from TRBV9 and TRBJ2-3; 8 nucleotides align to TRBD2. Written as DNA, the CDR3 is TGTGCCAGCAGCGTAGCGGGGGGGGCAGATACGCAGTATTTT. Amino acids: CASSVAGGADTQYF.